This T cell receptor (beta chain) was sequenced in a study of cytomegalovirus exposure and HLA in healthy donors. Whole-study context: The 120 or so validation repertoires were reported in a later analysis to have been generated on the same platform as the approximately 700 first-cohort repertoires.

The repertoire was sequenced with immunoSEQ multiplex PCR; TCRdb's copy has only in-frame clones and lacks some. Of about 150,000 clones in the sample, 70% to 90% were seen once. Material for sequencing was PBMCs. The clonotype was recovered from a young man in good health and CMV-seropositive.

The DNA for the CDR3 is TGTGCCAGCAGGACCACAGGGTTCACTGAAGCTTTCTTT. This gives the protein CASRTTGFTEAFF. The genes are TRBV6-5 and TRBJ1-1; D might be TRBD1 (6 bases). Trimming stripped 6 bases from V and 4 bases from J, with 12 bases between. The CDR3 is 13 amino acids. The germline gives CDR1 MNHEY, CDR2 SVGAGI.